The clone carrying this T cell receptor beta chain was counted a single time. Its specificity is unknown. Sorting took every CD4+ cell except CD45RA+CCR7+CD95- naive cells, reaching over 98% purity. Sorting first excluded CD8+, CD14+, CD16+, CD56+, CD19+ and CD25-bright cells. The data were produced by immunoSEQ multiplex PCR, yet TCRdb's version contains in-frame clones alone and is incomplete. Here the sample spans fewer than 35,000 clones, 80% to 90% being singletons. This sample was taken from a study of human CD4 T cells and Enterobacteriaceae. Study-level results: Ex vivo clonotype reactivity was inferred only by sequence matching.

The sample comprised memory CD4+ T cells from blood. The sequence was collected from a human donor in good health.

The CDR3 is CASSLDGQTNYGYTF. The CDR3 DNA sequence: TGCGCCAGCAGCTTGGATGGTCAGACTAACTATGGCTACACCTTC. The rearrangement joins TRBV5-1 to TRBJ1-2, with no clear D. The CDR3 is 15 residues long. Germline V gene data show CDR1 as SGHRS and CDR2 as YFSETQ. V was cut by 0 bases and J by 0 bases, with 9 bases left in between.